This T cell receptor (beta chain) emerged from a study of OX40 agonist ivuxolimab in advanced cancers. In regard to this clone: No antigen is known for it.

Some clones are missing from TCRdb's copy, which holds only in-frame ones; the method was immunoSEQ multiplex PCR. The sample consists of about 30,000 clones, roughly four fifths of them appearing once. The V and J ends lost 1 base and 0 bases respectively, with 10 bases between them. The CDR3 totals 16 residues. Germline CDR1 SEHNR, CDR2 FQNEAQ (reference sequence). Findings and caveats of the study: Patients who responded partially at 0.1-3.0 mg/kg showed clonal expansion ranking among the lowest.

With baseline, cycle 4 day 1, and cycle 7 day 1 as timepoints, blood was sampled. Here the sequenced sample was CD4+ or CD8+ T cells sorted from blood, taken in a trial of the OX40 agonist ivuxolimab. The rearrangement links TRBV7-9 to TRBJ1-3, with D unclear. This clonotype was sampled from an adult with an advanced solid tumor such as melanoma, head and neck, liver or kidney cancer. The CDR3 region has the DNA TGTGCCAGCAGCTTAGATTGGACGTTCTCTGGAAACACCATATATTTT. Translating gives CASSLDWTFSGNTIYF.